One sample yielded the 6 T cell receptor beta chains listed below, sequenced in a study of cytomegalovirus exposure and HLA in healthy donors. The PCR was carried out with 60 Vbeta primers and 13 Jbeta primers. Data came from immunoSEQ multiplex PCR; TCRdb stores just in-frame clones and leaves some out. The sample records around 280,000 clones, approximately 90% being singletons. Material: PBMCs. The receptors shown here come from a woman aged 18 to 35 in good health and CMV-seronegative.

The CDR3 DNA follows: TGTGCCAGCAGCTCCTGGGAGGGACGAAGCTATGGCTACACCTTC. Protein sequence: CASSSWEGRSYGYTF. The chain has TRBV7-9 and TRBJ1-2; D possibly corresponds to TRBD1 (5 bases). The CDR3 runs to 15 residues. Germline loops: CDR1 SEHNR, CDR2 FQNEAQ (reference sequence). The V gene lost 4 bases and the J gene lost 4 bases, with 16 bases spanning the gap.

The DNA for the CDR3 is TGTGCCAGCAGCTGGGGGACAGGGATTGAAGCTTTCTTT. Amino acid sequence: CASSWGTGIEAFF. This chain connects TRBV7-9 to TRBJ1-1; 9 positions match TRBD1. Germline CDR1 and CDR2: SEHNR and FQNEAQ (reference sequence). The CDR3 has 13 residues. The junction had 4 bases not matched to a gene; V was cut back by 4 bases and J by 7 bases.

V usage is TRBV30 and J usage is TRBJ1-2, with D uncertain. Trimming removed 2 bases from V and 0 bases from J, with 10 bases in between. The CDR3 contains 14 residues. Germline V gives CDR1 GTSNPN, CDR2 SVGIG (reference sequence). The CDR3 here is CAWSLSPSNYGYTF. The CDR3, as DNA: TGTGCCTGGAGTTTGAGTCCCTCTAACTATGGCTACACCTTC.

V is TRBV6-5 and J is TRBJ1-3; 7 bases are shared with TRBD1. The germline V gene has CDR1 MNHEY and CDR2 SVGAGI. CDR3 length equals 14 residues. The trim removed 6 bases at V and 4 bases at J, leaving 6 bases unmatched. DNA of the CDR3: TGTGCCAGCAGGTCGACAGGGTGGGGAAACACCATATATTTT. Translating gives CASRSTGWGNTIYF.

The chain employs TRBV6-5 and TRBJ2-5, with 8 bases lining up with TRBD1. J lost 4 bases, V lost 2 bases, and 3 bases had no gene match. The CDR3 has 14 residues. The germline V gene has CDR1 MNHEY and CDR2 SVGAGI. DNA for the CDR3: TGTGCCAGCAGTTACGGGACAGGCTCAGAGACCCAGTACTTC. As protein: CASSYGTGSETQYF.

The chain combines TRBV6-5 with TRBJ2-5; the match to TRBD1 covers 9 bases. TRBJ2-7 explains the end of the DNA better; the J call may be wrong. Germline V gene lookup returns CDR1 MNHEY and CDR2 SVGAGI. CDR3 length equals 13 residues. CDR3 nucleotides: TGTGCCAGCAGGACAGGGGGTTTCTACGAGCAGTACTTC. Amino acid sequence: CASRTGGFYEQYF.